These 28 T cell receptor beta chains were all obtained from the same sample, sequenced in a study of control samples from healthy donors and cancer patients. Generated by immunoSEQ multiplex PCR, the TCRdb table keeps only in-frame clones and is missing some. The sample contains about 28,000 clones, roughly nine tenths of which appear only once. The source material was PBMCs. The receptors shown here come from a middle-aged man with lung cancer.

This chain joins TRBV6-2 or TRBV6-3 and TRBJ1-1; a weak D match, TRBD1 (6 bases). V lost 5 bases, J lost 0 bases, and 10 bases lay in between. There are 14 residues in the CDR3. Germline-derived CDR1 and CDR2 are MNHEY and SVGEGT. The chain's CDR3 is CASSDGQLNTEAFF. CDR3 in DNA: TGTGCCAGCAGTGACGGACAGCTGAACACTGAAGCTTTCTTT.

The V call is TRBV19, the J call TRBJ1-2, with TRBD1 as a possible D gene (5 bases). This CDR3 comprises 18 residues. The V end was cut by 2 bases, the J end by 6 bases, with 25 bases between. The germline CDR1 and CDR2 sequences are LNHDA and SQIVND (reference sequence). The CDR3: CASSITRRELQKGDGYTF. CDR3 nucleotide sequence: TGTGCCAGTAGTATAACCAGGAGAGAATTACAAAAAGGGGATGGCTACACCTTC.

This chain uses TRBV6-4 with TRBJ1-1, with no clear D. Trimming shortened V by 4 bases and J by 0 bases, and 12 bases separated the two germline ends. Germline V gene data show CDR1 as MRHNA and CDR2 as SNTAGT. The CDR3 runs to 15 residues. CDR3 region: CASSVARTVNTEAFF. The CDR3 nucleotides read TGTGCCAGCAGTGTCGCCCGGACGGTGAACACTGAAGCTTTCTTT.

This clone has more than one count but fewer than ten. The DNA for the CDR3 is TGTGCCAGCAGTTACTCGTGGGGTAATCACGAAAAACTGTTTTTT. This encodes CASSYSWGNHEKLFF. The chain joins TRBV6-5 to TRBJ1-4; D unclear. The CDR3 is made up of 15 amino acids. Per germline, CDR1 MNHEY and CDR2 SVGAGI. Trimming shortened V by 0 bases and J by 8 bases, and 13 bases separated the two germline ends.

The rearrangement links TRBV28 to TRBJ2-5, with D possibly being TRBD1 (6 bases). Trimming cost V 7 bases and J 1 base, with 25 bases left between them. This CDR3 comprises 18 residues. Germline values: CDR1 MDHEN, CDR2 SYDVKM. The CDR3 region is CASTPAVGARGFQETQYF. CDR3 bases: TGTGCCAGCACTCCGGCCGTGGGGGCGAGGGGTTTCCAAGAGACCCAGTACTTC. Complete variable domain (other parts from reference TRBV28 and TRBJ2-5): DVKVTQSSRYLVKRTGEKVFLECVQDMDHENMFWYRQDPGLGLRLIYFSYDVKMKEKGDIPEGYSVSREKKERFSLILESASTNQTSMYLCASTPAVGARGFQETQYFGPGTRLLVL.

The chain combines TRBV5-8 with TRBJ1-4, with no clear D. V was clipped by 0 bases and J by 3 bases, with 6 bases between them. The germline CDR1 and CDR2 sequences are SGHTS and YDEGEE. The CDR3 length is 14 residues. The DNA of the CDR3 is TGTGCCAGCAGCTTGGAAGATGCTAATGAAAAACTGTTTTTT. The encoded protein is CASSLEDANEKLFF.

The V and J genes are TRBV7-2 and TRBJ2-2, with D possibly called TRBD1 or TRBD2 (6 bases each). The V and J ends lost 3 bases and 9 bases respectively, with 23 bases between them. The CDR3 spans 17 residues. Germline assignment: CDR1 SGHTA and CDR2 FQGNSA. The CDR3 is CASSLGGFGVGARELFF. The CDR3 coding sequence is TGTGCCAGCAGCTTGGGGGGCTTTGGAGTAGGTGCCCGGGAGCTGTTTTTT. The whole variable domain, filled in from reference TRBV7-2 and TRBJ2-2, reads GAGVSQSPSNKVTEKGKDVELRCDPISGHTALYWYRQSLGQGLEFLIYFQGNSAPDKSGLPSDRFSAERTGGSVSTLTIQRTQQEDSAVYLCASSLGGFGVGARELFFGEGSRLTVL.

V is TRBV19 and J is TRBJ1-2; weak D call: TRBD1 (6 bases). From germline, CDR1 is LNHDA and CDR2 SQIVND (reference sequence). V lost 6 bases and J lost 2, with 10 bases in between. The CDR3 extends over 13 amino acids. In nucleotides, the CDR3 is TGTGCCAGTAGGCAGGGGAGGAACTATGGCTACACCTTC. Translation: CASRQGRNYGYTF. Together with reference TRBV19 and TRBJ1-2, the CDR3 gives the full variable domain: DGGITQSPKYLFRKEGQNVTLSCEQNLNHDAMYWYRQDPGQGLRLIYYSQIVNDFQKGDIAEGYSVSREKKESFPLTVTSAQKNPTAFYLCASRQGRNYGYTFGSGTRLTVV.

CDR3 bases: TGTGCCAGCAGCGTCCAGGGGGCGCACACTAATGAAAAACTGTTTTTT. It is translated as CASSVQGAHTNEKLFF. The chain combines TRBV5-4 with TRBJ1-4; 8 nucleotides match TRBD1. Germline CDR1 SGHNT, CDR2 YYREEE (reference sequence). The CDR3 covers 16 residues. With 4 bases clipped from V and 2 bases from J, the junction kept 7 bases outside the gene matches.

The chain combines TRBV7-2 with TRBJ1-2, with D possibly matching TRBD1 (5 bases). V was clipped by 1 base and J by 4 bases, with 7 bases between them. Germline V gene sequence: CDR1 SGHTA, CDR2 FQGNSA. The length of the CDR3 is 13 residues. CDR3 region: CASSLGQSYGYTF. As DNA, the CDR3 is TGTGCCAGCAGCTTAGGACAGTCCTATGGCTACACCTTC.

The J gene is TRBJ2-7, the V gene TRBV5-5; D remains unclear. V lost 0 bases and J 1 base, leaving 2 bases between the germline ends. Germline CDR1 SGHKS, CDR2 YYEKEE (reference sequence). The CDR3 has 12 residues. CDR3 in DNA: TGTGCCAGCAGCTTGGAGTCCTACGAGCAGTACTTC. Translation gives CASSLESYEQYF.

The J gene is TRBJ1-1, the V gene TRBV28; D gene ambiguous. The CDR3 is 11 residues long. V was pared by 4 bases and J by 3 bases, with 3 bases between. The V gene's germline CDR1 is MDHEN and CDR2 SYDVKM. The CDR3 protein is CASSSDTEAFF. Written as DNA, the CDR3 is TGTGCCAGCAGTTCGGACACTGAAGCTTTCTTT. The full variable domain, rest sourced from reference TRBV28 and TRBJ1-1, is DVKVTQSSRYLVKRTGEKVFLECVQDMDHENMFWYRQDPGLGLRLIYFSYDVKMKEKGDIPEGYSVSREKKERFSLILESASTNQTSMYLCASSSDTEAFFGQGTRLTVV.

The chain combines TRBV4-3 with TRBJ1-2; D is perhaps TRBD1 (5 bases). The CDR3 totals 16 residues. V was clipped by 0 bases and J by 10 bases, with 21 bases between them. CDR1 and CDR2 (germline): LGHNA, YSLEER. The CDR3 DNA is TGCGCCAGCAGCCAAGATGGGGGAGGGTCGTCTACCCACTACACCTTC. It yields the protein CASSQDGGGSSTHYTF.

This clone has only one observation. The chain employs TRBV7-2 and TRBJ1-1, with 8 bases lining up with TRBD1. Germline V gives CDR1 SGHTA, CDR2 FQGNSA. The CDR3 contains 15 residues. V lost 2 bases and J lost 1; bases outside the gene matches: 3. CDR3 sequence (DNA): TGTGCCAGCAGCTTACGGGGACAGGCGAACACTGAAGCTTTCTTT. This translates into CASSLRGQANTEAFF.

The genes are TRBV6-2 or TRBV6-3 and TRBJ2-7, with TRBD1 matching 8 bases. This CDR3 comprises 16 residues. CDR1 and CDR2 (germline): MNHEY, SVGEGT. With V trimmed by 5 bases and J by 1 base, 10 bases remained unmatched. The CDR3 bases are TGTGCCAGCAGTCCGCGGAAGACAGGGGAGTCCTACGAGCAGTACTTC. Protein product: CASSPRKTGESYEQYF.

CDR3 loop: CASSPREPQNTEAFF. The CDR3 coding sequence is TGTGCCAGCTCACCACGGGAGCCCCAGAACACTGAAGCTTTCTTT. This chain connects TRBV18 to TRBJ1-1; no reliable D call. This CDR3 spans 15 amino acids. Trimming shortened V by 1 base and J by 1 base, and 10 bases separated the two germline ends. Germline CDR1 is KGHSH and CDR2 is LQKENI.

The chain carries TRBV19 and TRBJ1-2, with a tentative D call TRBD1 (5 bases). Germline V gene sequence: CDR1 LNHDA, CDR2 SQIVND (reference sequence). The germline V and J ends were trimmed by 5 bases and 4 bases, with 17 bases remaining between them. There are 15 residues in the CDR3. CDR3 region: CASSSQTDSSYGYTF. DNA for the CDR3: TGTGCCAGTAGTTCCCAAACCGACAGCAGCTATGGCTACACCTTC.

The chain has TRBV24-1 and TRBJ2-7; D tentatively reads TRBD1 or TRBD2 (5 bases each). Germline values: CDR1 KGHDR, CDR2 SFDVKD. CDR3 size: 11 residues. Trimming pared 9 bases from V and 3 bases from J, leaving 8 bases between. This CDR3 is CATGDRYEQYF. CDR3 nucleotide sequence: TGTGCCACCGGGGACCGCTACGAGCAGTACTTC.

A single count supports this clone. The rearrangement joins TRBV3-1 (or the pseudogene TRBV3-2) to TRBJ1-2; TRBD1 agrees at 9 bases. Germline trimming cut 0 bases from V and 4 bases from J; bases unmatched to any gene: 6. The CDR3 runs 16 residues. CDR1 and CDR2 (germline): LGHDT, YNNKEL (reference sequence). CDR3: CASSQDFGTGLYGYTF. The CDR3 DNA sequence: TGTGCCAGCAGCCAAGATTTTGGGACAGGGCTCTATGGCTACACCTTC.

The chain combines TRBV13 with TRBJ1-1; no reliable D call. V was clipped by 3 bases and J by 1 base, with 15 bases between them. The CDR3 runs to 16 residues. The V gene's germline CDR1 is PRHDT and CDR2 FYEKMQ (reference sequence). The CDR3 region has the DNA TGTGCCAGCAGCTTGGGCGGATGGTGGGAGAACACTGAAGCTTTCTTT. It yields the protein CASSLGGWWENTEAFF.

The gene calls are TRBV7-3 and TRBJ2-7; TRBD1 might be the D (7 bases). The germline V gene encodes CDR1 SGHTA and CDR2 FQGTGA. Trimming cost V 0 bases and J 4 bases, with 13 bases left between them. The CDR3 loop spans 15 amino acids. The CDR3 protein is CASSLTGRGRYEQYF. CDR3 DNA sequence: TGTGCCAGCAGCTTAACGGGCAGGGGGAGGTACGAGCAGTACTTC.

This clone appeared a single time. V usage is TRBV7-3 and J usage is TRBJ2-1; TRBD1 might be the D (5 bases). In germline, CDR1 is SGHTA, CDR2 FQGTGA. The length of the CDR3 is 14 residues. Trimming took 4 bases from V and 5 from J, leaving 12 bases between them. The CDR3 region has the DNA TGTGCCAGCAGCTGGGCAGGGTTAGACAATGAGCAGTTCTTC. Encoded protein: CASSWAGLDNEQFF.

The chain couples TRBV7-2 to TRBJ2-1, with D perhaps TRBD1 (5 bases). Germline V lookup: CDR1 SGHTA, CDR2 FQGNSA. V lost 1 base and J lost 6, with 10 bases in between. The CDR3 totals 14 residues. CDR3 nucleotide sequence: TGTGCCAGCAGCTTAGACAGACAGAGCAATGAGCAGTTCTTC. Translating gives CASSLDRQSNEQFF.

This CDR3 is CASSGGLAKNIQYF. The CDR3 nucleotides read TGTGCCAGCTCGGGGGGGCTAGCCAAAAACATTCAGTACTTC. The chain has TRBV19 and TRBJ2-4; 8 nucleotides align to TRBD2. The CDR3 consists of 14 residues. Germline-derived CDR1 and CDR2 are LNHDA and SQIVND (reference sequence). The J segment lost 0 bases and the V segment lost 9 bases, leaving 4 bases of the junction unmatched.

The chain joins TRBV7-2 to TRBJ2-2; D gene uncertain. The CDR3 covers 16 residues. Germline V gene data show CDR1 as SGHTA and CDR2 as FQGNSA. V dropped 2 bases and J dropped 3 bases, with 13 bases sitting between them. As DNA, the CDR3 is TGTGCCAGCAGCTTAATTAGGGTTAGGGACACCGGGGAGCTGTTTTTT. It translates to CASSLIRVRDTGELFF.

This clone was counted a single time. The rearrangement uses TRBV6-2 or TRBV6-3 and TRBJ1-4; the D gene is possibly TRBD1 (5 bases). Trimming took off 2 bases at V and 8 bases at J, with 12 bases between the two ends. CDR3 length: 14 residues. CDR1 and CDR2 (germline): MNHEY, SVGEGT. CDR3 coding DNA: TGTGCCAGCAGTTACGTACAGCAGGGCGAAAAACTGTTTTTT. Residues: CASSYVQQGEKLFF.

This clone was observed a single time. J is TRBJ2-3 and V is TRBV2; TRBD2 agrees at 7 bases. The germline gives CDR1 SNHLY, CDR2 FYNNEI. Trimming removed 4 bases from V and 12 bases from J; junction bases left unmatched: 10. The CDR3 totals 13 residues. In DNA form, the CDR3 reads TGTGCCAGCAGTGGCTCCAGCGGGACTGTACAGTATTTT. This sequence encodes CASSGSSGTVQYF. Full variable domain (outside the CDR3, taken from reference TRBV2 and TRBJ2-3): EPEVTQTPSHQVTQMGQEVILRCVPISNHLYFYWYRQILGQKVEFLVSFYNNEISEKSEIFDDQFSVERPDGSNFTLKIRSTKLEDSAMYFCASSGSSGTVQYFGPGTRLTVL.

The gene calls are TRBV7-8 and TRBJ1-2, with 8 bases fitting TRBD1. The CDR3 is 16 residues long. The V gene end was trimmed by 5 bases and the J gene end by 2 bases; junction bases not matched to a gene: 10. Germline values: CDR1 SGHVS, CDR2 FQNEAQ. This CDR3 is CASSLTRGPRNYGYTF. The CDR3 DNA reads TGTGCCAGCAGCCTCACCAGGGGGCCCCGAAACTATGGCTACACCTTC.